This TCR beta chain comes out of a study of blood T cell repertoires in COVID-19. Turning to the study itself: Sources were T cells, B-cell-depleted T cells, or PBMCs; the material itself was cDNA or gDNA.

Germline V gene data show CDR1 as MNHNY and CDR2 as SVGAGI (reference sequence). The CDR3 contains 16 residues. The germline V and J ends were trimmed by 6 bases and 4 bases, with 21 bases remaining between them. Original handling: Amplification of reference gene primers provided the estimated nucleated cell counts. Repertoires were generated with immunoSEQ multiplex PCR, while TCRdb's copy carries only in-frame clones and drops some. The DNA was the basis for D and trimming; V, J and clone size are from that table. Of about 85,000 clones listed, roughly 89% are singletons. The chain combines TRBV6-6 with TRBJ1-2, with D hard to call. The sequenced material came from peripheral blood. This receptor was identified in a woman older than 75 with active or convalescent COVID-19. CDR3 sequence: CASSHRRQSEVYGYTF. CDR3 DNA sequence: TGTGCCAGCAGCCACCGGCGGCAGTCGGAGGTCTATGGCTACACCTTC.